The next 27 T cell receptor beta chains were all read from a single sample in a study of cytomegalovirus exposure and HLA in healthy donors. Both 60 Vbeta primers and 13 Jbeta primers went into the PCR. The protocol was immunoSEQ multiplex PCR, while the TCRdb copy is restricted to in-frame clones and leaves out a portion. The sample records about 140,000 clones, just over 70% being singletons. Sequencing was carried out using PBMCs. Receptors originate from a woman under 40 in good health and CMV-seronegative.

The chain employs TRBV2 and TRBJ1-6, with D perhaps matching TRBD1 (5 bases). Per the germline V gene, CDR1 is SNHLY and CDR2 is FYNNEI. The CDR3 length is 14 residues. V gave up 8 bases and J gave up 7 bases, with 15 bases separating them. CDR3 residues: CASCWGPGNSPLHF. The CDR3 DNA sequence: TGTGCCAGCTGTTGGGGCCCAGGAAATTCACCCCTCCACTTT.

This rearrangement joins TRBV30 to TRBJ2-2; D unclear. From germline, CDR1 is GTSNPN and CDR2 SVGIG (reference sequence). Trimming pared 2 bases from V and 1 base from J, leaving 14 bases between. This CDR3 contains 16 residues. The CDR3 DNA is TGTGCCTGGAGTCCCCACTTTGCAGGGAACACCGGGGAGCTGTTTTTT. It codes for CAWSPHFAGNTGELFF.

This CDR3 reads CASSLRGGGVFGNEQFF. The CDR3 region has the DNA TGTGCCAGCAGCTTAAGAGGCGGGGGGGTGTTCGGCAATGAGCAGTTCTTC. The chain has TRBV11-2 and TRBJ2-1; 9 nucleotides agree with TRBD2. Germline assignment: CDR1 SGHAT and CDR2 FQNNGV. The CDR3 extends over 17 amino acids. With 2 bases clipped from V and 6 bases from J, the junction kept 11 bases outside the gene matches.

Worth noting for this clone: One junction end does not reproduce the germline sequence, and a read error may be involved. The chain uses TRBV7-7 and TRBJ2-1; D is possibly TRBD2 (6 bases). The germline CDR1 and CDR2 sequences are SSHAT and FNYEAQ (reference sequence). The CDR3 sequence is 14 residues long. The CDR3 DNA reads TGTGCTAGCAGCTTAGCGGAGGTATTCAGTGAGCAGTTCTTC. Protein product: CASSLAEVFSEQFF. Looking up the rest from reference TRBV7-7 and TRBJ2-1 gives the full variable domain: GAGVSQSPRYKVTKRGQDVTLRCDPISSHATLYWYQQALGQGPEFLTYFNYEAQPDKSGLPSDRFSAERPEGSISTLTIQRTEQRDSAMYRCASSLAEVFSEQFFGPGTRLTVL.

This clone was observed a handful of times. The genes are TRBV21-1 and TRBJ2-7; the table's D gene call, TRBD2, was not cross checked with the DNA. TRBV21-1 is listed as a pseudogene. The CDR3 is 16 amino acids. CDR3 DNA: TGTGCCAGCAGCAAAGTTGGGACTAGCGGGAGGTGCGAGCAGTACTTC. Amino acid sequence: CASSKVGTSGRCEQYF.

The CDR3 DNA follows: TGTGCCTGGAGCCTAGGATTCTATGGCTACACCTTC. Its protein product is CAWSLGFYGYTF. V gene TRBV30 combines with J gene TRBJ1-2; no clear D gene. The CDR3 consists of 12 residues. Germline values: CDR1 GTSNPN, CDR2 SVGIG (reference sequence). V lost 3 bases to trimming and J lost 4 bases, with 9 bases between them.

The chain uses TRBV7-6 and TRBJ1-4, with D hard to call. There are 14 residues in the CDR3. Trimming shortened V by 5 bases and J by 4 bases, and 11 bases separated the two germline ends. Germline V gene sequence: CDR1 SGHVS, CDR2 FNYEAQ. The CDR3: CASSPLDGNEKLFF. CDR3 DNA sequence: TGTGCCAGCAGCCCCCTAGACGGTAATGAAAAACTGTTTTTT. Filled out from reference TRBV7-6 and TRBJ1-4, the complete variable domain reads GAGVSQSPRYKVTKRGQDVALRCDPISGHVSLYWYRQALGQGPEFLTYFNYEAQQDKSGLPNDRFSAERPEGSISTLTIQRTEQRDSAMYRCASSPLDGNEKLFFGSGTQLSVL.

The chain recombines TRBV28 with TRBJ1-3; 9 bases fit TRBD1. The germline CDR1 and CDR2 sequences are MDHEN and SYDVKM. This CDR3 region has 14 residues. V shed 6 bases, J shed 4 bases, and the junction held 4 bases outside the gene matches. CDR3 loop: CASSLTGGGNTIYF. In nucleotides, the CDR3 is TGTGCCAGCAGCCTGACAGGGGGAGGAAACACCATATATTTT. The full variable domain, rest sourced from reference TRBV28 and TRBJ1-3, is DVKVTQSSRYLVKRTGEKVFLECVQDMDHENMFWYRQDPGLGLRLIYFSYDVKMKEKGDIPEGYSVSREKKERFSLILESASTNQTSMYLCASSLTGGGNTIYFGEGSWLTVV.

This clone came up once. The CDR3 protein is CASNRGGYEQYF. CDR3 bases: TGTGCCAGCAACAGGGGCGGATACGAGCAGTACTTC. The chain uses TRBV2 and TRBJ2-7, with TRBD1 matching 7 bases. The CDR3 loop spans 12 amino acids. From germline, CDR1 is SNHLY and CDR2 FYNNEI. V was pared by 7 bases and J by 4 bases, with 4 bases of the junction left unmatched.

The gene calls are TRBV10-3 and TRBJ2-1, with 10 bases that match TRBD2. Germline CDR1 is ENHRY and CDR2 is SYGVKD. V dropped 4 bases and J dropped 4; count of bases not matched to a gene: 7. This CDR3 has 16 amino acids. The CDR3 sequence is CAISGGAGGPYNEQFF. CDR3 DNA: TGTGCCATCAGTGGCGGAGCGGGGGGGCCTTACAATGAGCAGTTCTTC.

This clone was counted a single time. The J gene is TRBJ1-6, the V gene TRBV30, with D uncertain. Germline V gene data show CDR1 as GTSNPN and CDR2 as SVGIG (reference sequence). The CDR3 loop spans 15 amino acids. V was trimmed by 3 bases and J by 9 bases, leaving 18 bases between them. CDR3 DNA: TGTGCCTGGAGGAAGTCCTTCTCGCTAGGTTCACCCCTCCACTTT. It codes for CAWRKSFSLGSPLHF.

This sequence joins TRBV6-6 and TRBJ1-5; 8 bases map to TRBD1. The CDR3 loop spans 14 amino acids. The V gene end was trimmed by 6 bases and the J gene end by 3 bases; junction bases not matched to a gene: 4. Germline V gives CDR1 MNHNY, CDR2 SVGAGI (reference sequence). The CDR3 sequence is CASSRQGLNQPQHF. The CDR3 bases are TGTGCCAGCAGCCGACAGGGGCTCAATCAGCCCCAGCATTTT.

The chain employs TRBV11-3 and TRBJ2-3; the match to TRBD2 covers 13 bases. V dropped 0 bases and J dropped 0; count of bases not matched to a gene: 6. Germline V gives CDR1 SGHNT, CDR2 YENEEA. This CDR3 is 19 amino acids long. Here the CDR3 DNA reads TGTGCCAGCAGCTTAGATGGAGGACTAGCGGGGGCTAGCACAGATACGCAGTATTTT. This translates into CASSLDGGLAGASTDTQYF.

The V call is TRBV11-2, the J call TRBJ2-7; D ambiguous. The V and J ends lost 2 bases and 2 bases respectively, with 13 bases between them. This CDR3 spans 15 amino acids. CDR1 and CDR2 from the germline V gene are SGHAT and FQNNGV. CDR3 amino acids: CASSLRTGLTYEQYF. The CDR3 DNA sequence: TGTGCCAGCAGCTTAAGAACCGGGTTAACCTACGAGCAGTACTTC.

The chain couples TRBV13 to TRBJ1-1; 7 nucleotides agree with TRBD1. CDR1 is PRHDT, CDR2 FYEKMQ, per germline (reference sequence). The J segment lost 1 base and the V segment lost 5 bases, leaving 4 bases of the junction unmatched. The CDR3 contains 14 residues. CDR3 sequence reads: CASSVRDRNTEAFF. In DNA, the CDR3 is TGTGCCAGCAGCGTGCGGGACAGGAACACTGAAGCTTTCTTT.

The chain has TRBV5-1 and TRBJ2-5, with no clear D. The tail of the sequence fits TRBJ2-7 better, so the J call may be wrong. CDR3 size: 13 residues. Germline CDR1 is SGHRS and CDR2 is YFSETQ. The CDR3 sequence: CASSPLSSYEQYF. For the CDR3, the DNA is TGCGCCAGCAGCCCATTGAGCTCCTACGAGCAGTACTTC.

The J gene is TRBJ2-7, the V gene TRBV27; D might be TRBD1 (5 bases). CDR1 and CDR2 from the germline V gene are MNHEY and SMNVEV (reference sequence). This CDR3 spans 17 amino acids. V gave up 3 bases and J gave up 1 base, with 19 bases separating them. This chain's CDR3 is CASSFTEPQGSSYEQYF. In nucleotides, the CDR3 is TGTGCCAGCAGTTTCACCGAACCGCAGGGTTCATCCTACGAGCAGTACTTC.

The rearrangement links TRBV28 to TRBJ2-5; no firm D call. The end of the DNA fits TRBJ2-7 better, so the J call may be wrong. Germline-derived CDR1 and CDR2 are MDHEN and SYDVKM. CDR3 size: 11 residues. Here the CDR3 DNA reads TGTGCCAGCAGTTCCCCCTACGAGCAGTACTTC. It encodes CASSSPYEQYF.

The table lists this clone with a few counts. The rearrangement links TRBV7-9 to TRBJ2-5; TRBD2 matches at 8 bases. CDR3 length: 17 residues. V dropped 5 bases and J dropped 0; count of bases not matched to a gene: 11. Germline assignment: CDR1 SEHNR and CDR2 FQNEAQ (reference sequence). The CDR3 reads CASSRSGGGPNQETQYF. In DNA form, the CDR3 reads TGTGCCAGCAGCCGATCTGGCGGGGGGCCTAACCAAGAGACCCAGTACTTC.

The gene calls are TRBV29-1 and TRBJ2-2, with TRBD1 matching over 7 bases. V lost 7 bases to trimming and J lost 4 bases; unmatched junction nucleotides: 15. CDR1 and CDR2 (germline): SQVTM, ANQGSEA. The CDR3 totals 16 residues. The CDR3 protein is CSARNTRQGSTGELFF. CDR3 coding DNA: TGCAGCGCCCGCAATACCAGACAGGGATCCACCGGGGAGCTGTTTTTT.

The chain links TRBV5-1 to TRBJ1-2, with a weak D call TRBD1 (6 bases). Per germline, CDR1 SGHRS and CDR2 YFSETQ. The V and J ends lost 0 bases and 6 bases respectively, with 9 bases between them. This CDR3 spans 13 amino acids. In DNA, the CDR3 is TGCGCCAGCAGCTTGGCACAGGGTGATGGCTACACCTTC. Translating gives CASSLAQGDGYTF. The entire variable domain, with the rest obtained from reference TRBV5-1 and TRBJ1-2, is as follows: KAGVTQTPRYLIKTRGQQVTLSCSPISGHRSVSWYQQTPGQGLQFLFEYFSETQRNKGNFPGRFSGRQFSNSRSEMNVSTLELGDSALYLCASSLAQGDGYTFGSGTRLTVV.

The CDR3 spells CASSGTGDWEPQHF. In DNA form, the CDR3 reads TGTGCCAGCAGCGGAACAGGGGATTGGGAGCCCCAGCATTTT. This chain uses TRBV6-6 with TRBJ1-5; 7 nucleotides agree with TRBD1. The CDR3 has 14 residues. CDR1 is MNHNY and CDR2 is SVGAGI in the germline V gene (reference sequence). V was clipped by 6 bases and J by 8 bases; unmatched bases: 10.

The J gene is TRBJ2-5, the V gene TRBV27, with 10 bases lining up with TRBD2. Unmatched junction bases numbered 4, after V lost 5 bases and J lost 1 base. CDR3 length: 15 residues. Per the germline V gene, CDR1 is MNHEY and CDR2 is SMNVEV (reference sequence). CDR3 sequence: CASSSGGASQETQYF. CDR3 coding DNA: TGTGCCAGCAGTAGCGGGGGGGCGTCCCAAGAGACCCAGTACTTC.

This chain joins TRBV5-6 and TRBJ1-6, with TRBD1 identical over 9 bases. Germline lookup yields CDR1 SGHDT and CDR2 YYEEEE. The CDR3 runs 14 residues. V was pared by 3 bases and J by 17 bases, with 12 bases of the junction left unmatched. The CDR3 here is CASSYGTAGTGFHF. The CDR3 DNA follows: TGTGCCAGCAGCTACGGAACCGCCGGGACAGGGTTCCACTTT.

The CDR3 DNA sequence: TGTGCCTGGAGTGTATACAGGAACACAGATACGCAGTATTTT. This sequence encodes CAWSVYRNTDTQYF. The gene calls are TRBV30 and TRBJ2-3; a possible D gene is TRBD1 (5 bases). The germline V gene encodes CDR1 GTSNPN and CDR2 SVGIG (reference sequence). V dropped 0 bases and J dropped 2 bases, with 9 bases sitting between them. This CDR3 is built from 14 residues.

V gene TRBV4-1 combines with J gene TRBJ1-2, with 9 bases lining up with TRBD1. Germline CDR1 MGHRA, CDR2 YSYEKL. V lost 0 bases, J lost 4 bases, and 6 bases stayed unmatched. The CDR3 is made up of 16 amino acids. The CDR3, as DNA: TGCGCCAGCAGCCAAGATTATGAGACAGGGGGCTATGGCTACACCTTC. The encoded protein is CASSQDYETGGYGYTF.

The chain carries TRBV4-2 and TRBJ1-2, with D possibly being TRBD1 (5 bases). The germline gives CDR1 LGHNA, CDR2 YNFKEQ. The germline V and J ends were trimmed by 0 bases and 3 bases, with 11 bases remaining between them. This CDR3 region has 15 residues. CDR3 in DNA: TGTGCCAGCAGCCAAGAAGGCAGGGAAGACTATGGCTACACCTTC. Translated, it gives CASSQEGREDYGYTF.